The 9 T cell receptor beta chains reported below all come from one sample, sequenced in a study of blood T cell repertoires in COVID-19. Here immunoSEQ multiplex PCR was the method, and the copy in TCRdb shows in-frame clones only, minus some. The sample includes 210,000 or so clones, 70% to 85% of them seen just once. The sequencing input was PBMCs or T cells enriched from blood (not recorded which). The receptor source for this set is a man in his 60s who had recovered from COVID-19.

For this clone: At one end the junction does not follow the germline gene, possibly because of a read error. V gene TRBV6-4 combines with J gene TRBJ1-6; a weak D match, TRBD1 (5 bases). Germline V gene data show CDR1 as MRHNA and CDR2 as SNTAGT. The CDR3 has 14 residues. Written as DNA, the CDR3 is TGTGCCAGCAGTGAGAGGGAGGGGAATTCACCCTTCCACTTT. Its protein product is CASSEREGNSPFHF.

The chain employs TRBV9 and TRBJ2-1; 7 nucleotides agree with TRBD1. In germline, CDR1 is SGDLS, CDR2 YYNGEE. The CDR3 runs 15 residues. The V segment lost 1 base and the J segment 4 bases; nucleotides outside the gene matches: 5. CDR3 nucleotides: TGTGCCAGCAGCGTATGGGACAGTACTTACAATGAGCAGTTCTTC. Translation gives CASSVWDSTYNEQFF. The full variable domain, completed using reference TRBV9 and TRBJ2-1, is DSGVTQTPKHLITATGQRVTLRCSPRSGDLSVYWYQQSLDQGLQFLIQYYNGEERAKGNILERFSAQQFPDLHSELNLSSLELGDSALYFCASSVWDSTYNEQFFGPGTRLTVL.

This chain joins TRBV7-8 and TRBJ2-1; tentatively, D is TRBD1 (5 bases). Trimming removed 1 base at V and 5 bases at J, with 6 bases between. Germline CDR1 reads SGHVS; CDR2 reads FQNEAQ. CDR3 length: 13 residues. The CDR3 reads CASSLEGNNEQFF. The DNA of the CDR3 is TGTGCCAGCAGCTTAGAGGGGAACAATGAGCAGTTCTTC.

This clone occurred a few times. This sequence joins TRBV19 and TRBJ2-5; possibly TRBD1 for D (5 bases). Germline loops: CDR1 LNHDA, CDR2 SQIVND (reference sequence). Trimming took off 10 bases at V and 3 bases at J, with 15 bases between the two ends. The length of the CDR3 is 13 residues. The CDR3 coding sequence is TGTGCCACCTCTCAACTCAGGGAAGAGACCCAGTACTTC. Translated, it gives CATSQLREETQYF.

This sequence joins TRBV2 and TRBJ2-1; TRBD2 is a possible D gene (5 bases). V shed 6 bases and J shed 10 bases, with 10 bases lying between them. This CDR3 has 11 amino acids. CDR1 is SNHLY, CDR2 FYNNEI, per germline. The CDR3 DNA follows: TGTGCCAGCAGGGGGAGCTTCGAGCAGTTCTTC. Translation: CASRGSFEQFF.

J is TRBJ2-5 and V is TRBV11-3; D perhaps matches TRBD1 (6 bases). This CDR3 has 13 residues. Germline V gene data show CDR1 as SGHNT and CDR2 as YENEEA. V lost 4 bases and J lost 4, with 10 bases in between. The CDR3 spells CASSSGVSETQYF. As DNA, the CDR3 is TGTGCCAGCAGCTCAGGGGTTTCAGAGACCCAGTACTTC.

This chain connects TRBV10-3 to TRBJ1-6; 9 nucleotides agree with TRBD1. Looked up from germline, CDR1 is ENHRY and CDR2 is SYGVKD. V was clipped by 10 bases and J by 10 bases; unmatched bases: 11. The CDR3 extends over 14 amino acids. The CDR3 region has the DNA TGTGCCAGCGGCATGGACAGGGGAGCCTCACCCCTCCACTTT. Its translation is CASGMDRGASPLHF.

This chain joins TRBV30 and TRBJ2-2; D call uncertain. The CDR3 covers 14 residues. With 0 bases removed from V and 4 bases from J, the gap between germline ends came to 9 bases. Germline lookup yields CDR1 GTSNPN and CDR2 SVGIG (reference sequence). The CDR3 nucleotides are TGTGCCTGGAGTGTTGTCGCGAGCACCGGGGAGCTGTTTTTT. It is translated as CAWSVVASTGELFF.

V and J are TRBV6-5 and TRBJ1-5; D ambiguous. The CDR3 is made up of 14 amino acids. Germline CDR1 MNHEY, CDR2 SVGAGI. With 6 bases removed from V and 0 bases from J, the gap between germline ends came to 9 bases. CDR3 amino acids: CASSAEYSNQPQHF. The CDR3 coding sequence is TGTGCCAGCAGCGCGGAATATAGCAATCAGCCCCAGCATTTT.